Listed here are 30 T cell receptor beta chains from one sample, sequenced in a study of cytomegalovirus exposure and HLA in healthy donors. The study ran its PCR with 60 Vbeta and 13 Jbeta primers. TCRdb's table, derived via immunoSEQ multiplex PCR, lists solely in-frame clones and lacks some. Among 170,000 or so clones listed, 75% to 90% were seen once. The sequenced sample was PBMCs. These receptors came from a woman aged 18 to 35 in good health and CMV-seronegative.

V is TRBV30 and J is TRBJ2-5; possibly TRBD1 for D (5 bases). The V end was cut by 3 bases, the J end by 2 bases, with 13 bases between. The germline CDR1 and CDR2 sequences are GTSNPN and SVGIG (reference sequence). CDR3 length: 14 amino acids. CDR3 loop: CAWSIVPGQETQYF. In DNA form, the CDR3 reads TGTGCCTGGAGCATAGTTCCAGGGCAAGAGACCCAGTACTTC.

CDR3 sequence (DNA): TGTGCCAGCAGCGCCAGGACTAGCGGGCCCCTCCATGAGCAGTTCTTC. Protein sequence: CASSARTSGPLHEQFF. The chain joins TRBV9 to TRBJ2-1, with 11 bases fitting TRBD2. CDR1 SGDLS and CDR2 YYNGEE come from the germline V gene. The CDR3 is 16 amino acids. The V segment lost 3 bases and the J segment 8 bases; nucleotides outside the gene matches: 10.

The chain couples TRBV6-1 to TRBJ1-6, with a tentative D call TRBD1 (5 bases). V lost 9 bases and J lost 6, with 9 bases in between. Germline loops: CDR1 MNHNS, CDR2 SASEGT. The CDR3 sequence is 12 residues long. The CDR3 spells CASRGSNSPLHF. The CDR3, as DNA: TGTGCCAGTAGGGGTAGTAATTCACCCCTCCACTTT.

The chain couples TRBV4-1 to TRBJ1-1, with a tentative D call TRBD1 (6 bases). The CDR3 is 16 residues long. CDR1 and CDR2 (germline): MGHRA, YSYEKL. The V end was cut by 5 bases, the J end by 6 bases, with 22 bases between. The CDR3 sequence is CASSTRGRGLLAEAFF. The CDR3 DNA is TGCGCCAGCAGCACGAGGGGCAGGGGCCTACTGGCTGAAGCTTTCTTT.

This chain uses TRBV29-1 with TRBJ1-2, with a possible D match to TRBD1 (5 bases). The V gene lost 6 bases and the J gene lost 6 bases, with 23 bases spanning the gap. The CDR3 sequence is 15 residues long. The germline gives CDR1 SQVTM, CDR2 ANQGSEA. CDR3: CSVLRDLGDVDGYTF. The DNA for the CDR3 is TGCAGCGTACTCAGGGACTTAGGTGACGTCGATGGCTACACCTTC. Full variable domain (missing parts from reference TRBV29-1 and TRBJ1-2): SAVISQKPSRDICQRGTSLTIQCQVDSQVTMMFWYRQQPGQSLTLIATANQGSEATYESGFVIDKFPISRPNLTFSTLTVSNMSPEDSSIYLCSVLRDLGDVDGYTFGSGTRLTVV.

This chain connects TRBV18 to TRBJ2-3, with 13 bases fitting TRBD2. This CDR3 has 15 amino acids. In germline, CDR1 is KGHSH, CDR2 LQKENI. The J segment lost 1 base and the V segment lost 6 bases, leaving 1 base of the junction unmatched. CDR3 residues: CASSGLAGGTDTQYF. The CDR3 nucleotides read TGTGCCAGCTCCGGACTAGCGGGAGGCACAGATACGCAGTATTTT. Full variable domain (rest looked up from reference TRBV18 and TRBJ2-3): NAGVMQNPRHLVRRRGQEARLRCSPMKGHSHVYWYRQLPEEGLKFMVYLQKENIIDESGMPKERFSAEFPKEGPSILRIQQVVRGDSAAYFCASSGLAGGTDTQYFGPGTRLTVL.

The chain is built from TRBV25-1 and TRBJ2-1; 9 nucleotides line up with TRBD2. Trimming at V came to 1 base and at J to 6 bases, leaving 10 bases not matched to a gene. The CDR3 consists of 17 residues. Germline CDR1 is MGHDK and CDR2 is SYGVNS. CDR3 region: CASSEWGGSGGRNEQFF. The CDR3 DNA is TGTGCCAGCAGTGAATGGGGTGGAAGCGGGGGGCGCAATGAGCAGTTCTTC.

V usage is TRBV2 and J usage is TRBJ1-5, with 8 bases lining up with TRBD1. The V gene end was trimmed by 5 bases and the J gene end by 7 bases; junction bases not matched to a gene: 7. Germline V gene data show CDR1 as SNHLY and CDR2 as FYNNEI. The CDR3 runs to 14 residues. CDR3 protein: CASSQGQGGQPQHF. CDR3 coding DNA: TGTGCCAGCAGTCAAGGACAGGGAGGACAGCCCCAGCATTTT.

This chain connects TRBV7-8 to TRBJ2-5, with 7 bases identical to TRBD1. Near its end, the DNA agrees better with TRBJ2-7, so the J call may be wrong. The V gene's germline CDR1 is SGHVS and CDR2 FQNEAQ. This CDR3 has 16 residues. CDR3 nucleotide sequence: TGTGCCAGCAGCGCCCCAAATATAGACAGGGTCTACGAGCAGTACTTC. This sequence encodes CASSAPNIDRVYEQYF.

V is TRBV7-6 and J is TRBJ2-3; tentatively, D is TRBD2 (6 bases). Germline assignment: CDR1 SGHVS and CDR2 FNYEAQ. The length of the CDR3 is 14 residues. Trimming cost V 0 bases and J 4 bases, with 8 bases left between them. CDR3 DNA: TGTGCCAGCAGCTTAGCGGGAGGAGCAGATACGCAGTATTTT. This encodes CASSLAGGADTQYF.

V gene TRBV6-5 combines with J gene TRBJ2-3; D possibly corresponds to TRBD1 (6 bases). Trimming took 2 bases from V and 3 from J, leaving 9 bases between them. Per the germline V gene, CDR1 is MNHEY and CDR2 is SVGAGI. The CDR3 loop spans 14 amino acids. CDR3 protein: CASSYMRGTDTQYF. For the CDR3, the DNA is TGTGCCAGCAGTTACATGAGGGGGACAGATACGCAGTATTTT.

This chain uses TRBV9 with TRBJ1-2, with D possibly TRBD1 on 5 matching bases. In germline, CDR1 is SGDLS, CDR2 YYNGEE. Trimming cost V 0 bases and J 8 bases, with 11 bases left between them. The CDR3 is 13 amino acids. The CDR3 DNA follows: TGTGCCAGCAGCGTAGGGTCAGGGAGGGGCTACACCTTC. It yields the protein CASSVGSGRGYTF. Filled out from reference TRBV9 and TRBJ1-2, the complete variable domain reads DSGVTQTPKHLITATGQRVTLRCSPRSGDLSVYWYQQSLDQGLQFLIQYYNGEERAKGNILERFSAQQFPDLHSELNLSSLELGDSALYFCASSVGSGRGYTFGSGTRLTVV.

CDR3 in DNA: TGCGCCAGCAGCTGGGGCTGGGGGGGCCAAGAGACCCAGTACTTC. Its translation is CASSWGWGGQETQYF. The chain joins TRBV5-1 to TRBJ2-5, with 7 bases that match TRBD2. This CDR3 is 15 amino acids long. Germline lookup yields CDR1 SGHRS and CDR2 YFSETQ. J was trimmed by 1 base and V by 3 bases; bases with no gene match: 6.

The V gene is TRBV19, the J gene TRBJ2-7; 10 positions match TRBD1. The CDR3 spans 14 residues. The junction had 3 bases not matched to a gene; V was cut back by 3 bases and J by 4 bases. Germline CDR1 and CDR2: LNHDA and SQIVND (reference sequence). For the CDR3, the DNA is TGTGCCAGTAGTATGGGGGACAGGGGATACGAGCAGTACTTC. Amino acids: CASSMGDRGYEQYF.

The rearrangement uses TRBV7-9 and TRBJ2-1; 8 nucleotides line up with TRBD1. Germline CDR1 SEHNR, CDR2 FQNEAQ (reference sequence). This CDR3 has 17 residues. With 5 bases clipped from V and 4 bases from J, the junction kept 13 bases outside the gene matches. CDR3 in amino acids: CASSPRQGKSQYNEQFF. CDR3 nucleotide sequence: TGTGCCAGCAGCCCAAGACAGGGGAAAAGTCAATACAATGAGCAGTTCTTC.

As concerns this clone: One end of the junction fails to match germline, which may point to a read error. V usage is TRBV7-9 and J usage is TRBJ2-7; perhaps TRBD2 as D (6 bases). The CDR3 contains 12 residues. Germline lookup yields CDR1 SEHNR and CDR2 FQNEAQ (reference sequence). The CDR3 loop is CSSSFDGSEQYF. Here the CDR3 DNA reads TGTTCCAGCAGCTTCGACGGGAGCGAGCAGTACTTC.

The gene calls are TRBV11-3 and TRBJ1-1, with a tentative D call TRBD1 (5 bases). Looked up from germline, CDR1 is SGHNT and CDR2 is YENEEA. Trimming took off 8 bases at V and 5 bases at J, with 15 bases between the two ends. The CDR3 totals 13 residues. For the CDR3, the DNA is TGTGCCAGCGCCCCCAGGGCCGGAACTGAAGCTTTCTTT. Translation: CASAPRAGTEAFF. The full variable domain, completed using reference TRBV11-3 and TRBJ1-1, is EAGVVQSPRYKIIEKKQPVAFWCNPISGHNTLYWYLQNLGQGPELLIRYENEEAVDDSQLPKDRFSAERLKGVDSTLKIQPAELGDSAVYLCASAPRAGTEAFFGQGTRLTVV.

The chain recombines TRBV5-1 with TRBJ2-7; 10 positions agree with TRBD1. This CDR3 is 14 amino acids long. Looked up from germline, CDR1 is SGHRS and CDR2 is YFSETQ. J was trimmed by 3 bases and V by 2 bases; bases with no gene match: 2. CDR3 amino acids: CASSFGTGDYEQYF. Written as DNA, the CDR3 is TGCGCCAGCAGCTTCGGGACAGGGGACTACGAGCAGTACTTC.

J is TRBJ2-5 and V is TRBV10-3; TRBD1 matches at 11 bases. The CDR3 sequence is 13 residues long. Germline lookup yields CDR1 ENHRY and CDR2 SYGVKD. Trimming cost V 10 bases and J 2 bases; bases outside gene matches: 3. The CDR3 coding sequence is TGTGCCACAGGGGACAGGGGGCAAGAGACCCAGTACTTC. This gives the protein CATGDRGQETQYF.

The V gene is TRBV19, the J gene TRBJ2-3; no clear D. Germline V CDR1 and CDR2: LNHDA, SQIVND (reference sequence). V lost 6 bases, J lost 0 bases, and 7 bases lay in between. CDR3 size: 13 residues. The CDR3 spells CASSLSSTDTQYF. CDR3 nucleotide sequence: TGTGCCAGTAGCCTTTCTAGCACAGATACGCAGTATTTT.

This clone was picked up one time. The chain recombines TRBV5-1 with TRBJ2-5, with a possible D match to TRBD2 (7 bases). Germline V CDR1 and CDR2: SGHRS, YFSETQ. This CDR3 is 15 amino acids long. Trimming left V 6 bases short and J 5 bases short, with 20 bases between. In nucleotides, the CDR3 is TGCGCCAGCATGGGGACCGTGGGGGGGCTGGAGACCCAGTACTTC. Translating gives CASMGTVGGLETQYF.

The count of this clone is one. The V gene is TRBV19, the J gene TRBJ2-1; TRBD2 agrees at 11 bases. The V and J ends lost 5 bases and 14 bases, in that order; junction bases with no gene match: 11. This CDR3 is built from 14 residues. Germline CDR1 and CDR2: LNHDA and SQIVND (reference sequence). The CDR3 nucleotides are TGTGCCAGTAGTGCTAGCGGGAGGATCCCCATTGAGTTCTTC. Its translation: CASSASGRIPIEFF.

V usage is TRBV27 and J usage is TRBJ2-7, with a tentative D call TRBD1 (6 bases). Germline CDR1 reads MNHEY; CDR2 reads SMNVEV (reference sequence). The V gene lost 5 bases and the J gene lost 1 base, with 18 bases spanning the gap. This CDR3 has 16 residues. CDR3 in amino acids: CASSRRTGTLSYEQYF. DNA of the CDR3: TGTGCCAGCAGTCGTAGGACCGGGACACTTTCCTACGAGCAGTACTTC.

The J gene is TRBJ2-5, the V gene TRBV21-1; the table gives TRBD1 as D, unverified against the DNA. TRBV21-1 is an annotated pseudogene. This CDR3 has 15 residues. CDR3 sequence (DNA): TGTGCCAGCACCAACCGGGACAGGGTGTCGAAGACCCAGTACTTC. This translates into CASTNRDRVSKTQYF.

This clone was detected once. V gene TRBV29-1 combines with J gene TRBJ1-4; D uncertain. V was cut by 5 bases and J by 4 bases, with 8 bases left in between. The V gene's germline CDR1 is SQVTM and CDR2 ANQGSEA. This CDR3 comprises 12 residues. For the CDR3, the DNA is TGCAGCGTTCGAAGCTATAATGAAAAACTGTTTTTT. Translated, it gives CSVRSYNEKLFF.

This chain links TRBV5-3 with TRBJ2-5; D may be TRBD1 (6 bases). TRBV5-3 falls under the ORF class, with uncertain function. CDR3 length equals 14 residues. The V end was cut by 2 bases, the J end by 1 base, with 9 bases between. CDR3 bases: TGTGCCAGAAGCTTCCAGGGGCCCCAAGAGACCCAGTACTTC. It translates to CARSFQGPQETQYF.

The DNA of the CDR3 is TGTGCCAGCAGCGTAACCCCGAGGGGGCAGGGAAACACCATATATTTT. Amino acids: CASSVTPRGQGNTIYF. The genes are TRBV9 and TRBJ1-3; 7 bases are shared with TRBD1. The V segment lost 1 base and the J segment 4 bases; nucleotides outside the gene matches: 8. Germline lookup yields CDR1 SGDLS and CDR2 YYNGEE. The CDR3 loop spans 16 amino acids.

V is TRBV5-1 and J is TRBJ2-3, with TRBD1 as a possible D gene (5 bases). Germline V lookup: CDR1 SGHRS, CDR2 YFSETQ. The CDR3 totals 18 residues. With 0 bases removed from V and 2 bases from J, the gap between germline ends came to 19 bases. The CDR3: CASSLVGGHIDDTDTQYF. As DNA, the CDR3 is TGCGCCAGCAGCTTGGTCGGCGGACATATAGATGACACAGATACGCAGTATTTT.

This chain connects TRBV6-5 to TRBJ2-3; perhaps TRBD2 as D (5 bases). Germline CDR1 MNHEY, CDR2 SVGAGI. CDR3 length: 16 residues. Trimming cost V 1 base and J 1 base, with 12 bases left between them. The CDR3 sequence: CASSYLWERRTDTQYF. CDR3 coding DNA: TGTGCCAGCAGTTACTTGTGGGAGAGGCGCACAGATACGCAGTATTTT.

This sequence joins TRBV11-2 and TRBJ1-1; D is ambiguous. Looked up from germline, CDR1 is SGHAT and CDR2 is FQNNGV. V lost 3 bases, J lost 2 bases, and 4 bases lay in between. The CDR3 is 12 amino acids. DNA for the CDR3: TGTGCCAGCAGCTTCCTTAACACTGAAGCTTTCTTT. The encoded protein is CASSFLNTEAFF.